This T cell receptor beta chain was identified during a study of blood T cell repertoires in COVID-19. Study background: Nucleic acid was either cDNA or gDNA, and it came from T cells, B-cell-depleted T cells, or PBMCs.

Germline V CDR1 and CDR2: LNHDA, SQIVND (reference sequence). The CDR3 covers 13 residues. Trimming removed 1 base at V and 8 bases at J, with 6 bases between. Under the authors' procedure: Amplified reference gene primers provided the basis for estimating nucleated cell counts. Assay used: immunoSEQ multiplex PCR; TCRdb lists only in-frame clones, some missing. V, J and clone size derive from that table, while D and trimming were established from the DNA sequence. This sample has 350,000 or so clones; roughly 88% occur once, and the top ten carry 1.5% to 2%. Sequenced material: peripheral blood. The TCR originated in a woman in her 30s with COVID-19, enrolled during active disease. This chain links TRBV19 with TRBJ1-6; no clear D gene. The CDR3 is CASSIAGDSPLHF. In nucleotides, the CDR3 is TGTGCCAGTAGTATAGCCGGGGATTCACCCCTCCACTTT.